A selection of T cell receptor beta chains follows, all from one sample in a study of early T cells in non-severe SARS-CoV-2 infection. One entry per CDR3 protein, called by TCRdb with MiXCR from the 5' RACE reads. The table includes under 60,000 distinct CDR3 sequences, around 6% detected once. The sequenced sample consisted of whole blood. These receptors were taken from an adult who was a healthcare worker with PCR-confirmed SARS-CoV-2 infection or an uninfected control (not recorded which). Both conserved end residues are part of each CDR3. Each record gives: J gene, D gene, clone size, V gene, CDR3 length, CDR3 protein, CDR3 DNA. The D gene is left open where the match is weak. Size tells how often a clone was seen (once, few, many) or the class of an expanded clone, and some rows leave it out.

j_gene: TRBJ2-1; d_gene: .; abundance: few; v_gene: TRBV6-1; len: 17; CDR3aa: CASSEGPRAGSYNEQFF; CDR3nt: TGTGCCAGCAGTGAAGGTCCCCGGGCGGGCTCCTACAATGAGCAGTTCTTC
j_gene: TRBJ2-3; d_gene: .; abundance: many; v_gene: TRBV5-1; len: 15; CDR3aa: CASSARPGAKDTQYF; CDR3nt: TGCGCCAGCAGCGCACGCCCAGGGGCTAAAGATACGCAGTATTTT
j_gene: TRBJ2-3; d_gene: .; abundance: many; v_gene: TRBV10-1; len: 12; CDR3aa: CASSRGPDTQYF; CDR3nt: TGCGCCAGCTCACGGGGGCCCGATACGCAGTATTTT
j_gene: TRBJ2-1; d_gene: .; abundance: few; v_gene: TRBV6-2/TRBV6-3; len: 11; CDR3aa: CASCLWDEQFF; CDR3nt: TGTGCCAGCTGCCTGTGGGATGAGCAGTTCTTC
j_gene: TRBJ1-5; d_gene: .; abundance: many; v_gene: TRBV27; len: 14; CDR3aa: CASSLGSANQPQHF; CDR3nt: TGTGCCAGCAGTTTAGGGTCAGCTAATCAGCCCCAGCATTTT
j_gene: TRBJ1-1; d_gene: TRBD1; abundance: many; v_gene: TRBV7-2; len: 16; CDR3aa: CASSSLSTGMNTEAFF; CDR3nt: TGTGCCAGCAGCTCTCTCTCGACAGGGATGAACACTGAAGCTTTCTTT
j_gene: TRBJ2-2; d_gene: .; abundance: many; v_gene: TRBV6-5; len: 14; CDR3aa: CASRRNWNTGELFF; CDR3nt: TGTGCCAGCAGGCGTAATTGGAACACCGGGGAGCTGTTTTTT
j_gene: TRBJ1-5; d_gene: .; abundance: many; v_gene: TRBV7-9; len: 12; CDR3aa: CASSGSNQPQHF; CDR3nt: TGTGCCAGCAGCGGATCCAATCAGCCCCAGCATTTT
j_gene: TRBJ1-4; d_gene: .; abundance: .; v_gene: TRBV29-1; len: 12; CDR3aa: CSVEDTQEKLFF; CDR3nt: TGCAGCGTTGAAGATACCCAAGAAAAACTGTTTTTT
j_gene: TRBJ1-2; d_gene: .; abundance: many; v_gene: TRBV7-8; len: 14; CDR3aa: CASSLSGRTYGYTF; CDR3nt: TGTGCCAGCAGCTTATCAGGCAGGACCTATGGCTACACCTTC
j_gene: TRBJ2-7; d_gene: .; abundance: .; v_gene: TRBV27; len: 15; CDR3aa: CATAPGTGSSYEQYF; CDR3nt: TGTGCCACCGCCCCCGGGACCGGGAGCTCCTACGAGCAGTACTTC
j_gene: TRBJ2-2; d_gene: TRBD2; abundance: many; v_gene: TRBV7-8; len: 18; CDR3aa: CASSPRGGAGRSTGELFF; CDR3nt: TGTGCCAGCAGCCCCCGCGGGGGAGCGGGGAGGAGCACCGGGGAGCTGTTTTTT
j_gene: TRBJ2-7; d_gene: TRBD2; abundance: .; v_gene: TRBV20-1; len: 18; CDR3aa: CSAREAGTSGSRGYEQYF; CDR3nt: TGCAGTGCTAGAGAAGCCGGGACTAGCGGGAGTCGTGGCTACGAGCAGTACTTC
j_gene: TRBJ2-3; d_gene: .; abundance: few; v_gene: TRBV10-2; len: 14; CDR3aa: CASSDSRAQDTQYF; CDR3nt: TGCGCCAGCAGTGACTCCCGGGCCCAAGATACGCAGTATTTT
j_gene: TRBJ1-5; d_gene: TRBD1; abundance: many; v_gene: TRBV27; len: 14; CDR3aa: CASRTGEGRRPQHF; CDR3nt: TGTGCCAGCAGGACAGGGGAAGGACGAAGGCCCCAGCATTTT
j_gene: TRBJ1-6; d_gene: .; abundance: many; v_gene: TRBV14; len: 15; CDR3aa: CASSQKVRGNSPLHF; CDR3nt: TGTGCCAGCAGCCAAAAGGTCCGTGGGAATTCACCCCTCCACTTT
j_gene: TRBJ2-7; d_gene: .; abundance: .; v_gene: TRBV13; len: 14; CDR3aa: CASSVRDGSYEQYF; CDR3nt: TGTGCCAGCAGCGTCCGGGACGGATCCTACGAGCAGTACTTC
j_gene: TRBJ2-2; d_gene: .; abundance: many; v_gene: TRBV10-2; len: 16; CDR3aa: CASSVSSAGRPGELFF; CDR3nt: TGCGCCAGCAGTGTCTCCAGTGCGGGACGCCCCGGGGAGCTGTTTTTT
j_gene: TRBJ1-5; d_gene: .; abundance: many; v_gene: TRBV7-9; len: 14; CDR3aa: CASSLSRPNQPQHF; CDR3nt: TGTGCCAGCAGCTTAAGCAGACCCAATCAGCCCCAGCATTTT
j_gene: TRBJ1-1; d_gene: .; abundance: few; v_gene: TRBV7-9; len: 12; CDR3aa: CASSQTNTEAFF; CDR3nt: TGTGCCAGCAGCCAAACGAACACTGAAGCTTTCTTT